This TCR beta chain was retrieved from a study of cytomegalovirus exposure and HLA in healthy donors. The primer mix had 60 Vbeta and 13 Jbeta primers. Data came from immunoSEQ multiplex PCR; TCRdb stores just in-frame clones and leaves some out. Here the sample table reports fewer than 75,000 clones. V lost 3 bases to trimming and J lost 6 bases; unmatched junction nucleotides: 9. Germline CDR1 reads SGDLS; CDR2 reads YYNGEE. The CDR3 is 16 residues long. This receptor was obtained from a boy between 10 and 17 years old in good health and CMV-seronegative. The V gene is TRBV9, the J gene TRBJ2-1; 10 bases line up with TRBD2. The sample comprised PBMCs. The CDR3 loop reads CASSGVRSGGANEQFF. DNA for the CDR3: TGTGCCAGCAGCGGGGTTAGGAGCGGGGGGGCCAATGAGCAGTTCTTC.